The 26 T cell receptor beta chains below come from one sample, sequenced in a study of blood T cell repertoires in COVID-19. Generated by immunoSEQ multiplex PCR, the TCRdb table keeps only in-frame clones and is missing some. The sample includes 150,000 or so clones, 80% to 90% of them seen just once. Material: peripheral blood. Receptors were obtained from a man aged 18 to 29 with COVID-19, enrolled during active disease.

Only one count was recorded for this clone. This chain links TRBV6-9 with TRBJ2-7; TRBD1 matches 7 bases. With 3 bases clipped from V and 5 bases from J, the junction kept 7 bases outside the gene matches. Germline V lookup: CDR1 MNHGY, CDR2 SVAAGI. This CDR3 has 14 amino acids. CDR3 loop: CASSYQGGLDEQYF. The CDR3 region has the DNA TGTGCCAGCAGTTACCAAGGGGGCTTGGACGAGCAGTACTTC.

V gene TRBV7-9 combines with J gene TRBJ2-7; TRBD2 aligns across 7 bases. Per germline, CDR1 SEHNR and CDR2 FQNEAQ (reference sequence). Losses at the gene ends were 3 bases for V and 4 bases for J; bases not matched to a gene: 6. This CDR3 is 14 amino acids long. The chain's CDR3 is CASSFSGRDYEQYF. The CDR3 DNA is TGTGCCAGCAGCTTTAGTGGGAGGGATTACGAGCAGTACTTC.

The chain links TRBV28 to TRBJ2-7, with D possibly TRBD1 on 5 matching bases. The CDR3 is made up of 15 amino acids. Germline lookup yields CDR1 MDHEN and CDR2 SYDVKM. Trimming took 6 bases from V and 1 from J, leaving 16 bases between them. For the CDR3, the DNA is TGTGCCAGCAGATCCACAGGAGACCCTTCCTACGAGCAGTACTTC. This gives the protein CASRSTGDPSYEQYF.

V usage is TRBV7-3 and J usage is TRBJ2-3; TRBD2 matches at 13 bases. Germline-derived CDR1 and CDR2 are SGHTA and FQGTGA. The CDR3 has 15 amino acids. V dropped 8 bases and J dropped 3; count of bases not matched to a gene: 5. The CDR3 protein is CASRKTSGRTDTQYF. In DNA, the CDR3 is TGTGCCAGCCGAAAGACTAGCGGGAGGACAGATACGCAGTATTTT.

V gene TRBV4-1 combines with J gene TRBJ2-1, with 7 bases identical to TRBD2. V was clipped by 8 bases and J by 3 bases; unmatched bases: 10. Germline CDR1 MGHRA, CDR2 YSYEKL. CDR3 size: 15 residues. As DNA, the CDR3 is TGCGCCAGCGGCAACCCCGGGAGGTTCTACAATGAGCAGTTCTTC. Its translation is CASGNPGRFYNEQFF.

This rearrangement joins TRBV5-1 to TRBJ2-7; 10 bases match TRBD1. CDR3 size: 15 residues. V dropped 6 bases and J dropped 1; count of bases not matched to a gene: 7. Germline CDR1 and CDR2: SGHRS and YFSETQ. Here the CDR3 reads CASTSRQGASYEQYF. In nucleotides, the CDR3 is TGCGCCAGCACCTCTCGACAGGGGGCTTCCTACGAGCAGTACTTC.

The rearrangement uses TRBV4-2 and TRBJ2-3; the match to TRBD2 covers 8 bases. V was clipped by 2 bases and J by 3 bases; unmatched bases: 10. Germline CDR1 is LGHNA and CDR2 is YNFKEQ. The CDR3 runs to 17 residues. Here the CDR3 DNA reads TGTGCCAGCAGCCAACACCACGGGAGCGGGAGTACAGATACGCAGTATTTT. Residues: CASSQHHGSGSTDTQYF.

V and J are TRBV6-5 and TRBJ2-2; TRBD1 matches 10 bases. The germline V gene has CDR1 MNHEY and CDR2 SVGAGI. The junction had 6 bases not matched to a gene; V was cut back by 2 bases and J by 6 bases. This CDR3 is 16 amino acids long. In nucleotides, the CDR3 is TGTGCCAGCAGTTACGGACAGGGGGTTTTGGCCGGGGAGCTGTTTTTT. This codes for CASSYGQGVLAGELFF.

The CDR3 nucleotides read TGTGCCAGCAGCCAATTGGTGGTAGATACAGATACGCAGTATTTT. Translating gives CASSQLVVDTDTQYF. The chain couples TRBV16 to TRBJ2-3; no firm D call. CDR1 is KGHSY, CDR2 FQNENV, per germline. This CDR3 spans 15 amino acids. The V end lost 1 base, the J end lost 3 bases, and 11 bases lay between the germline ends.

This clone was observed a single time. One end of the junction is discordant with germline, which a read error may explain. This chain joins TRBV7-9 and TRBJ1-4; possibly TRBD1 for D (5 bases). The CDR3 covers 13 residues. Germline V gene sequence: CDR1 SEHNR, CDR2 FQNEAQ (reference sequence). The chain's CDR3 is CASTMVGPEKLLF. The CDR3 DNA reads TGTGCCAGCACCATGGTGGGGCCCGAAAAACTGCTTTTT.

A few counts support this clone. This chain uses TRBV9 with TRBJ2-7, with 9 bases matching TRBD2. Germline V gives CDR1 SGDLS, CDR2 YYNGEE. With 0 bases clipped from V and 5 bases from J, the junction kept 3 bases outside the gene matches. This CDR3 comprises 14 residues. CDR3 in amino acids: CASSVGLAGHEQYF. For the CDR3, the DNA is TGTGCCAGCAGCGTAGGGCTAGCGGGACACGAGCAGTACTTC.

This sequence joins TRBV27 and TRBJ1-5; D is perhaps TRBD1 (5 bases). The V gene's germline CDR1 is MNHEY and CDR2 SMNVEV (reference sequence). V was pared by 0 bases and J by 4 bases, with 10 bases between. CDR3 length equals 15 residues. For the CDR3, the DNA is TGTGCCAGCAGTTTATCCGAGGGGAGGAATCAGCCCCAGCATTTT. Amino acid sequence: CASSLSEGRNQPQHF.

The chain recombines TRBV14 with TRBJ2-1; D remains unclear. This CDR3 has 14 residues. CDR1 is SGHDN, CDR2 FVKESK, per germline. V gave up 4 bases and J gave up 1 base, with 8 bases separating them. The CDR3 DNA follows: TGTGCCAGCAGCCCCCCAGCGTCCTACAATGAGCAGTTCTTC. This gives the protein CASSPPASYNEQFF.

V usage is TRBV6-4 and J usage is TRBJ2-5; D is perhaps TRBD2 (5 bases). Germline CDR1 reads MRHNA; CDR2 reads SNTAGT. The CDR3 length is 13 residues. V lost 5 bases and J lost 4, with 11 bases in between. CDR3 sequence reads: CASSRELGETQYF. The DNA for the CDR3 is TGTGCCAGCAGTAGGGAGTTGGGAGAGACCCAGTACTTC.

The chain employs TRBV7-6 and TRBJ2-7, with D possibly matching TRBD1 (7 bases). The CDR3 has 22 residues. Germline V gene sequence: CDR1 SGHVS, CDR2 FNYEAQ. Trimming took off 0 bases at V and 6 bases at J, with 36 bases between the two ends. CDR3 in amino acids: CASSLAMEGTDAQGGSATEQYF. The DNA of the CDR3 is TGTGCCAGCAGCTTAGCGATGGAAGGGACCGACGCTCAGGGGGGATCGGCCACCGAGCAGTACTTC.

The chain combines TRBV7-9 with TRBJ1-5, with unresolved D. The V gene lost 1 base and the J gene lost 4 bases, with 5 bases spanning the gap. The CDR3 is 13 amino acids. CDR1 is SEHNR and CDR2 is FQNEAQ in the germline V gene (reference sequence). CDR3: CASSLDYNQPQHF. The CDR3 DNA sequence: TGTGCCAGCAGCTTAGATTATAATCAGCCCCAGCATTTT.

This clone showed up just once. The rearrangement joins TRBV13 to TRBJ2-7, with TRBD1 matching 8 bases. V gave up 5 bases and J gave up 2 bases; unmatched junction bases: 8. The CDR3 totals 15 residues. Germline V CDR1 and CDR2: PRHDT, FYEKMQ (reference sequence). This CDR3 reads CASSRSPGQAYEQYF. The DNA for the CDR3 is TGTGCCAGCAGCCGCTCCCCGGGACAGGCCTACGAGCAGTACTTC.

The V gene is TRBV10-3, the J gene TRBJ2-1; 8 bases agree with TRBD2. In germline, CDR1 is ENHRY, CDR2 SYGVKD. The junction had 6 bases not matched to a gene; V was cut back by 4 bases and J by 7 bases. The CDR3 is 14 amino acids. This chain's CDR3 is CAISGTGGPNEQFF. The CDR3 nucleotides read TGTGCCATCAGTGGGACGGGAGGGCCGAATGAGCAGTTCTTC.

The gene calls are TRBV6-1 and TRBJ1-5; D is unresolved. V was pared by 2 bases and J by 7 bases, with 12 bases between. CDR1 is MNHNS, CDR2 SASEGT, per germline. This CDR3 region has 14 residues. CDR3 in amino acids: CASSENGSTQPQHF. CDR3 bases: TGTGCCAGCAGTGAAAACGGGAGCACCCAGCCCCAGCATTTT.

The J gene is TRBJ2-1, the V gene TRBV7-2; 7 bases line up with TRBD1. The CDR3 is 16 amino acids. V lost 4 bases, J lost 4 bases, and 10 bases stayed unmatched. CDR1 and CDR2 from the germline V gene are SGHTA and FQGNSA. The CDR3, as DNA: TGTGCCAGCAGCTGGCGGCGACAGGGCACATACAATGAGCAGTTCTTC. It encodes CASSWRRQGTYNEQFF.

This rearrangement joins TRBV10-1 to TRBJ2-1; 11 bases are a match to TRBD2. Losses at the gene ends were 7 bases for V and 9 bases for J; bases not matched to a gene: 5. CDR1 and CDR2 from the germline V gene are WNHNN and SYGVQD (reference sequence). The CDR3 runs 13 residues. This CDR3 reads CASIRTSGLEQFF. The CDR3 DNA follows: TGCGCCAGCATCAGGACTAGCGGGCTTGAGCAGTTCTTC.

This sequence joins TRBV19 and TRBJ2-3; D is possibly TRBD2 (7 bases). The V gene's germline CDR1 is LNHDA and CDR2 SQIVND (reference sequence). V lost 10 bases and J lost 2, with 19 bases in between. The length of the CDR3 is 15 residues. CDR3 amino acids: CATTWGGRATDTQYF. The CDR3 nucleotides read TGTGCCACGACCTGGGGGGGCAGGGCCACAGATACGCAGTATTTT.

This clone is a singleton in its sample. CDR3 nucleotides: TGTGCCTGGAGAAATACAGGCAGCTCCTACGAGCAGTACTTC. As protein: CAWRNTGSSYEQYF. The rearrangement uses TRBV30 and TRBJ2-7; tentatively, D is TRBD1 (5 bases). CDR1 and CDR2 from the germline V gene are GTSNPN and SVGIG (reference sequence). There are 14 residues in the CDR3. The germline V and J ends were trimmed by 3 bases and 0 bases, with 12 bases remaining between them.

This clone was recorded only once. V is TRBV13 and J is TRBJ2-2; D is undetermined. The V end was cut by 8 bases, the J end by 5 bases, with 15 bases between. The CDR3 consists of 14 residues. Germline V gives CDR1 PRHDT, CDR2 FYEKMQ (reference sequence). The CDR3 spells CASLVGSTTGELFF. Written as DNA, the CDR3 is TGTGCCAGCCTAGTAGGCAGTACTACCGGGGAGCTGTTTTTT.

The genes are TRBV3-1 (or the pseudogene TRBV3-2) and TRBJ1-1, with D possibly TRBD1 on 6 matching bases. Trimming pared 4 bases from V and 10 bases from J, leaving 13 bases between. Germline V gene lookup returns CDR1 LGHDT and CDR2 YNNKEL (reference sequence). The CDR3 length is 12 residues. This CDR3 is CASSRTGKGAFF. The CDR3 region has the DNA TGTGCCAGCAGCCGTACAGGGAAAGGAGCTTTCTTT.

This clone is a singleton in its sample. CDR3 sequence (DNA): TGTGCCAGCAGCGTGACCGGGAATGAGCAGTTCTTC. Protein product: CASSVTGNEQFF. The V and J genes are TRBV7-9 and TRBJ2-1, with D uncertain. Trimming cost V 5 bases and J 7 bases, with 9 bases left between them. CDR3 size: 12 residues. In germline, CDR1 is SEHNR, CDR2 FQNEAQ (reference sequence). The full variable domain, rest sourced from reference TRBV7-9 and TRBJ2-1, is DTGVSQNPRHKITKRGQNVTFRCDPISEHNRLYWYRQTLGQGPEFLTYFQNEAQLEKSRLLSDRFSAERPKGSFSTLEIQRTEQGDSAMYLCASSVTGNEQFFGPGTRLTVL.